Shown below are 15 T cell receptor beta chains from a single sample sequenced in a study of regulatory T cells in long-lasting Graves disease. Building of the TCR beta libraries involved iRepertoire HTBI primers and Arm-PCR of CDR3 regions. TCRdb re-called the multiplex PCR reads with MiXCR, one entry per CDR3 protein. The sample includes some 560,000 distinct CDR3 sequences, about 16% of them seen just once. Regarding time point: newly diagnosed GD, antithyroid drugs for less than 3 months. After RNA was extracted from PBMCs, the TCR library was made from it. This sample was shared with a second study, whose subject was T cells in Graves' hyperthyroidism and ophthalmopathy.

This material consisted of peripheral blood mononuclear cells (PBMCs), taken at new diagnosis, from a patient treated with antithyroid drugs. These receptors came from a woman aged 35 to 60 with Graves disease.

This clonotype came up many times. The V gene is TRBV2, the J gene TRBJ2-7; D is perhaps TRBD1 (6 bases). V lost 8 bases and J lost 5, with 22 bases in between. Germline values: CDR1 SNHLY, CDR2 FYNNEI. The length of the CDR3 is 15 residues. The CDR3 region has the DNA TGTGCCAGCCGAAGCAAGACAGGTGGAAGGGACGAGCAGTACTTC. Its translation is CASRSKTGGRDEQYF.

At least ten counts were recorded for this clonotype. The chain links TRBV12-3 or TRBV12-4 to TRBJ2-7, with D perhaps matching TRBD1 (6 bases). V gave up 8 bases and J gave up 1 base, with 12 bases separating them. The CDR3 is 13 amino acids. The DNA of the CDR3 is TGTGCCAGCGGCAGGGGTTCATCCTACGAGCAGTACTTC. This translates into CASGRGSSYEQYF.

This clonotype occurred a few times. A much larger clone lies one base from this, so it may be a read error. This chain uses TRBV28 with TRBJ2-5; D not certain. From germline, CDR1 is MDHEN and CDR2 SYDVKM. This CDR3 has 13 residues. The CDR3 coding sequence is TGTGCCAGCAGATCTACGTACCAAGGGACCCAGTACTTC. Translating gives CASRSTYQGTQYF.

This clonotype has at least ten counts. The DNA of the CDR3 is TGTGCCAGCAGTTTATCCCCCCGACAGGGTCGAAACGAGCAGTACTTC. It specifies CASSLSPRQGRNEQYF. This rearrangement joins TRBV28 to TRBJ2-7, with 7 nucleotides matching TRBD1. The CDR3 is 16 residues long. Germline CDR1 MDHEN, CDR2 SYDVKM. Trimming at V came to 1 base and at J to 5 bases, leaving 11 bases not matched to a gene.

This clonotype has ten or more counts. The chain carries TRBV19 and TRBJ1-5; D may be TRBD1 (5 bases). The V gene's germline CDR1 is LNHDA and CDR2 SQIVND (reference sequence). The CDR3 totals 14 residues. Trimming left V 7 bases short and J 3 bases short, with 13 bases between. CDR3 amino acids: CASTKQAFNQPQHF. CDR3 coding DNA: TGTGCCAGTACAAAACAGGCATTCAATCAGCCCCAGCATTTT.

Remarks on this clonotype: Possible read error: a much larger clone is one base away. Because the CDR3 is missing its conserved closing phenylalanine or tryptophan, this is likely a read error. The CDR3 coding sequence is TGTGCCAGCAGCCGCCACAGGGGAGAGAACACTGAAGCTTTCCTT. Amino acids: CASSRHRGENTEAFL. The chain joins TRBV12-3 or TRBV12-4 to TRBJ1-1, with 7 bases that match TRBD1. The V segment lost 6 bases and the J segment 1 base; nucleotides outside the gene matches: 8. The CDR3 totals 15 residues.

The rearrangement links TRBV28 to TRBJ2-3, with D tentatively TRBD1 or TRBD2 (5 bases each). The CDR3 covers 14 residues. Germline assignment: CDR1 MDHEN and CDR2 SYDVKM. V dropped 6 bases and J dropped 10 bases, with 20 bases sitting between them. CDR3 protein: CASSPRGPHPPQYF. The DNA of the CDR3 is TGTGCCAGCAGCCCCCGGGGCCCGCATCCCCCGCAGTATTTT.

Ten or more counts support this clonotype. The chain uses TRBV20-1 and TRBJ1-2; no clear D. Deletions cut 0 bases from V and 3 bases from J, with 8 bases between. The CDR3 is 13 residues long. CDR1 is DFQATT and CDR2 is SNEGSKA in the germline V gene (reference sequence). CDR3 amino acids: CSARDRRDYGYTF. The DNA for the CDR3 is TGCAGTGCTAGAGATAGAAGGGACTATGGCTACACCTTC.

Only a few counts were recorded for this clonotype. The J gene is TRBJ1-6, the V gene TRBV2; 7 bases are shared with TRBD1. Germline CDR1 SNHLY, CDR2 FYNNEI. J lost 10 bases, V lost 5 bases, and 8 bases had no gene match. This CDR3 has 14 amino acids. This CDR3 reads CASSPRTGESPLHF. The CDR3 DNA follows: TGTGCCAGCAGTCCGAGGACAGGCGAGTCACCCCTCCACTTT.

This clonotype was recorded many times. The chain employs TRBV27 and TRBJ2-5, with D uncertain. The CDR3 contains 13 residues. The V end was cut by 4 bases, the J end by 4 bases, with 10 bases between. Germline CDR1 is MNHEY and CDR2 is SMNVEV (reference sequence). The CDR3 here is CASSSIVAETQYF. Written as DNA, the CDR3 is TGTGCCAGCAGTTCGATAGTCGCAGAGACCCAGTACTTC.

This clonotype was observed a handful of times. The conserved final phenylalanine or tryptophan is absent from the CDR3, which likely points to a read error. The chain uses TRBV11-2 and TRBJ1-2; 7 bases line up with TRBD1. V shed 4 bases and J 7 bases; nucleotides not matched to a gene: 9. Germline values: CDR1 SGHAT, CDR2 FQNNGV. This CDR3 spans 14 amino acids. The CDR3: CASSSKSQGFGYTS. The CDR3, as DNA: TGTGCCAGCAGCTCAAAATCACAGGGGTTTGGCTACACCTCC.

Turning to this clonotype: A much larger clone differs from this one at a single base, so this may be a read error. The chain uses TRBV20-1 and TRBJ1-2; D call uncertain. The CDR3 is 16 amino acids. Germline values: CDR1 DFQATT, CDR2 SNEGSKA (reference sequence). DNA for the CDR3: TGCGGTGCTAGAGATAAGGTCTACGGACCTAACTATGGCTACACCTTC. Its translation is CGARDKVYGPNYGYTF.

This clonotype was seen repeatedly, ten times or more. The gene calls are TRBV2 and TRBJ1-2, with D possibly being TRBD1 (6 bases). Per the germline V gene, CDR1 is SNHLY and CDR2 is FYNNEI. V was trimmed by 6 bases and J by 2 bases, leaving 13 bases between them. This CDR3 has 14 amino acids. CDR3 sequence reads: CASSEDSRNYGYTF. The CDR3 region has the DNA TGTGCCAGCAGCGAGGACAGTAGAAACTATGGCTACACCTTC.

This clonotype has only a few counts. The CDR3 reads CSARDGPADQPQHF. In DNA form, the CDR3 reads TGCAGTGCTAGAGATGGCCCCGCAGATCAGCCCCAGCATTTT. This rearrangement joins TRBV20-1 to TRBJ1-5; D unresolved. V lost 0 bases and J lost 5, with 11 bases in between. The length of the CDR3 is 14 residues. The germline gives CDR1 DFQATT, CDR2 SNEGSKA (reference sequence).

In this sample, this clonotype turned up many times. This chain connects TRBV5-1 to TRBJ2-1; TRBD2 is a possible D gene (6 bases). The V end was cut by 1 base, the J end by 8 bases, with 10 bases between. The CDR3 is 13 residues long. Germline V CDR1 and CDR2: SGHRS, YFSETQ. This CDR3 is CASSLPSEHEQFF. The CDR3 DNA sequence: TGCGCCAGCAGCTTGCCTAGCGAGCATGAGCAGTTCTTC.